This TCR beta chain was identified during a study of T cell repertoires in cytomegalovirus infection. Notes on the study in general: Clonotypes of TCR beta that were HLA-C-restricted and CMV-specific dominated the ex vivo response.

TCRdb re-called the reads with MiXCR, one entry per CDR3 protein. The sample lists some 800,000 distinct CDR3 sequences; just under 30% were seen once. There are many counts of this clonotype. Antigen: not known. The sequence derives from a human donor in good health (CMV status not recorded). Some clones in this sample may be carry-over from other donors' samples. Sequences were derived from cultured CD8+ T cells from PBMCs, sampled from culture after CMV antigen stimulation.

The CDR3 DNA reads TGTGCCAGCAGCTTAGTGGGGCTAGCGGGGCGATTCCAAGAGACCCAGTACTTC. Its translation is CASSLVGLAGRFQETQYF. The J gene is TRBJ2-5, the V gene TRBV7-2; 9 bases agree with TRBD2. The CDR3 contains 18 residues. With V trimmed by 1 base and J by 1 base, 10 bases remained unmatched. Germline CDR1 reads SGHTA; CDR2 reads FQGNSA.